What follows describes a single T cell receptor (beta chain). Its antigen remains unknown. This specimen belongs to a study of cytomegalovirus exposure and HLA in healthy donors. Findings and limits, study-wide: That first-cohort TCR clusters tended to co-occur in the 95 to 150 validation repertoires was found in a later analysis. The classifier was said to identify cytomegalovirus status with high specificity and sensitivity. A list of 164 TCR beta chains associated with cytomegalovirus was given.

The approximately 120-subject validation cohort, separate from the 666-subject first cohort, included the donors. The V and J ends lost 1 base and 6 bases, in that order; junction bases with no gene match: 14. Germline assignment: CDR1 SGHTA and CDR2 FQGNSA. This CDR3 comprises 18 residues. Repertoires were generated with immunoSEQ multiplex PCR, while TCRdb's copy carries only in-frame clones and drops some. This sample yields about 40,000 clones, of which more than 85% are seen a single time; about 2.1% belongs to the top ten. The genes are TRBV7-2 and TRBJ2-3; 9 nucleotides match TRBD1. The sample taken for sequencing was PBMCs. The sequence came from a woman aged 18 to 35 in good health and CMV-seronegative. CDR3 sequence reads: CASSLGLRGNRGPDTQYF. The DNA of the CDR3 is TGTGCCAGCAGCTTAGGATTGCGGGGAAACAGGGGGCCGGATACGCAGTATTTT.